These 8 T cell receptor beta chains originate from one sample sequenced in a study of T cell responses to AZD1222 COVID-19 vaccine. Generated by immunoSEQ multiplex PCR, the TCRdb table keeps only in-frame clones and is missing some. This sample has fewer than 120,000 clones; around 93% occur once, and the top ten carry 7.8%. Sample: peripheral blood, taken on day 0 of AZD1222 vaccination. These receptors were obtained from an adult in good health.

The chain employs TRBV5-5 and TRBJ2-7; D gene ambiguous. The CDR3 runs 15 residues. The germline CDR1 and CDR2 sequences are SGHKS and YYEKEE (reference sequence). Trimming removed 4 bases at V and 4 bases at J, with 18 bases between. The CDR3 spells CASSPQAATTYEQYF. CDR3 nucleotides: TGTGCCAGCAGCCCCCAGGCGGCGACCACGTACGAGCAGTACTTC.

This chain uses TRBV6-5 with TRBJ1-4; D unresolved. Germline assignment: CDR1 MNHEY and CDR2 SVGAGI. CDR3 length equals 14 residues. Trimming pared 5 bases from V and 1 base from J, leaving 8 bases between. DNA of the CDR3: TGTGCCAGCAGTACGGTGGGAACTAATGAAAAACTGTTTTTT. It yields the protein CASSTVGTNEKLFF.

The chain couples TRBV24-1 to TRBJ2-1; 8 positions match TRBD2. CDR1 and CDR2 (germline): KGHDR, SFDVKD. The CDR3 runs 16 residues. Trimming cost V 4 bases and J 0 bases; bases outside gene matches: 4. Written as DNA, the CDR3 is TGTGCCACCAGTGACCCCAGCGGGGGCTCCTACAATGAGCAGTTCTTC. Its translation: CATSDPSGGSYNEQFF.

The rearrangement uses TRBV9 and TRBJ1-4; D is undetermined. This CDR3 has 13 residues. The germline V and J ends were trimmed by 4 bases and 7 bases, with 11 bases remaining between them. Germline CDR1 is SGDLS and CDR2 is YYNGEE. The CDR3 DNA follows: TGTGCCAGCAGCCCCCGTGGAGGTGAAAAACTGTTTTTT. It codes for CASSPRGGEKLFF. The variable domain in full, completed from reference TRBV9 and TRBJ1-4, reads DSGVTQTPKHLITATGQRVTLRCSPRSGDLSVYWYQQSLDQGLQFLIQYYNGEERAKGNILERFSAQQFPDLHSELNLSSLELGDSALYFCASSPRGGEKLFFGSGTQLSVL.

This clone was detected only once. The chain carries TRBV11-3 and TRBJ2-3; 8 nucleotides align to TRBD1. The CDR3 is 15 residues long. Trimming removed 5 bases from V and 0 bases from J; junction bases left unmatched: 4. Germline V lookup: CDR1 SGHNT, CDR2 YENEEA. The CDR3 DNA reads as TGTGCCAGCAGCCCAGGGGGCGGAAGCACAGATACGCAGTATTTT. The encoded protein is CASSPGGGSTDTQYF.

The CDR3 loop is CASSLSDEFTGELFF. CDR3 bases: TGTGCCAGTAGTCTATCGGACGAGTTCACCGGGGAGCTGTTTTTT. The chain employs TRBV19 and TRBJ2-2; D not certain. Germline V gene sequence: CDR1 LNHDA, CDR2 SQIVND (reference sequence). This CDR3 is built from 15 residues. V lost 5 bases and J 4 bases, leaving 14 bases between the germline ends.

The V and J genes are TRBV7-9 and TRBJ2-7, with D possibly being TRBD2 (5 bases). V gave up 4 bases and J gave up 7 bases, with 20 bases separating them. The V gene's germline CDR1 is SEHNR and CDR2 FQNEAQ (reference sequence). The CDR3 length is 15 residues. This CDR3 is CASSSSLGLAFEQYF. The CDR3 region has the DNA TGTGCCAGCAGCTCCTCTTTAGGACTCGCTTTTGAGCAGTACTTC.

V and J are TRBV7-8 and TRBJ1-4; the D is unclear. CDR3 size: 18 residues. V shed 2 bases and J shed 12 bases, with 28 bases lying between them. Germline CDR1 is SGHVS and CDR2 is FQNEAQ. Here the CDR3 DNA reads TGTGCCAGCAGCTTATTGGGCCTCGGACGGATTAAAAATATTGAACTGTTTTTT. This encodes CASSLLGLGRIKNIELFF.